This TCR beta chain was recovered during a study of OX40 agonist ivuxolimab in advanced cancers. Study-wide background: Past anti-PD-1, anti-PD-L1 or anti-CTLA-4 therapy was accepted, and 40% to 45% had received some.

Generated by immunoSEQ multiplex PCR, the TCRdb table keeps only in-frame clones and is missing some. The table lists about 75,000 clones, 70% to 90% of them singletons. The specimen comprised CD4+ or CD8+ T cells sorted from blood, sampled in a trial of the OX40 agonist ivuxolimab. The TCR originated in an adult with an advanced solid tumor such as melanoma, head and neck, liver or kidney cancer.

For the CDR3, the DNA is TGTGCCAGCAAGGGAGACTGGGGGCTGACTGAAGCTTTCTTT. This encodes CASKGDWGLTEAFF. The chain joins TRBV6-1 to TRBJ1-1; perhaps TRBD1 as D (6 bases). Per the germline V gene, CDR1 is MNHNS and CDR2 is SASEGT. Between the trimmed V and J ends, which lost 7 bases and 5 bases, there was a span of 17 bases. The CDR3 has 14 amino acids.